Listed below are T cell receptor beta chains from one sample, sequenced in a study of blood T cell repertoires in COVID-19. Repertoires were generated with immunoSEQ multiplex PCR, while TCRdb's copy carries only in-frame clones and drops some. The sample includes approximately 300,000 clones, roughly 86% of them seen just once. The sequenced sample was peripheral blood. These receptors all stem from a woman in her twenties or thirties with COVID-19, enrolled during active disease. Both conserved end residues are part of each CDR3.

v_call	j_call	cdr3_aa
TRBV25-1	TRBJ2-1	CASSESGGTFF
TRBV6-5	TRBJ2-2	CASSTPTSAGELFF
TRBV28	TRBJ1-4	CASTLGTAPTNEKLFF
TRBV7-8	TRBJ1-2	CASSTPGQRFGRTF
TRBV10-2	TRBJ1-4	CASRNPGTGDEKLFF
TRBV7-2	TRBJ2-2	CASSLTPANTGELFF
TRBV6-1	TRBJ1-3	CASSDVPKSSSGNTIYF
TRBV6-2/TRBV6-3	TRBJ2-1	CASSSPGLAVYNEQFF
TRBV6-5	TRBJ1-3	CASSYFSSGPRPTIYF
TRBV7-2	TRBJ2-3	CASSLGTSGTDTQYF
TRBV19	TRBJ1-5	CASDKGTGYQPQHF
TRBV7-6	TRBJ2-1	CASSPDRANEQFF
TRBV5-1	TRBJ2-5	CASSPPLGDQETQYF
TRBV29-1	TRBJ1-3	CSVRGGSGNTIYF
TRBV19	TRBJ1-5	CASSIGASTGQPQHF
TRBV28	TRBJ1-1	CASSLSYRMNTEAFF
TRBV28	TRBJ1-2	CASGTALNYGYTF
TRBV4-1	TRBJ2-1	CASSPGGIDEQFF
TRBV7-3	TRBJ2-3	CASSTRTSDTQYF
TRBV25-1	TRBJ2-1	CASSVDRVRGEQFF
TRBV2	TRBJ2-2	CASTPLGGAGELFF
TRBV12-5	TRBJ2-1	CASGLVAGVYNEQFF
TRBV5-6	TRBJ2-3	CASSGRGTDTQYF
TRBV7-2	TRBJ1-6	CASSRGLANSPLHF
TRBV12-3/TRBV12-4	TRBJ1-3	CAATISGNTIYF
TRBV15	TRBJ2-1	CATSRDLSRGASNEQFF
TRBV15	TRBJ1-1	CATSRDKAGANTEAFF
TRBV7-9	TRBJ2-3	CASSYTDTQYF
TRBV19	TRBJ2-3	CASSIPPSTSGTTDTQYF
TRBV20-1	TRBJ1-3	CSASQANSGNTIYF
TRBV7-9	TRBJ1-1	CASSASRVGNTEAFF
TRBV7-9	TRBJ1-6	CASSAPLRGQNNSPLHF
TRBV4-1	TRBJ2-1	CASSQEIAGLLNEQFF
TRBV24-1	TRBJ1-1	CATSATDRGPTEAFF
TRBV7-9	TRBJ2-5	CASTATINQETQYF
TRBV4-1	TRBJ1-1	CASSLRSTGGDTEAFF
TRBV6-5	TRBJ1-1	CASSYSRDGNTEAFF
TRBV7-2	TRBJ1-6	CASSLGGGVALHF
TRBV18	TRBJ1-5	CASSPYVNSNQPQHF
TRBV9	TRBJ1-6	CASSASGQHNSPLHF
TRBV4-3	TRBJ1-1	CASSQVLGRGTEAFF
TRBV7-3	TRBJ1-1	CASRNTRDSTEAFF